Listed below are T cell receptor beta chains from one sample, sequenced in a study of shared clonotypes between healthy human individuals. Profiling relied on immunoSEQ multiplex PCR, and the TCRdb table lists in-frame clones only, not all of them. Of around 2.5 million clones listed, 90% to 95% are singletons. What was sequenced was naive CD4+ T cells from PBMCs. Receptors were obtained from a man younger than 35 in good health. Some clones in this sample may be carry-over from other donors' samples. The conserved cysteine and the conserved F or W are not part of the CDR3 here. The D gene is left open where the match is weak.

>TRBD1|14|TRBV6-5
ASSYSSPGGLYEQY
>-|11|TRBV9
ASQGANTGELF
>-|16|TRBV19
ASSIRGSGSSSYNEQF
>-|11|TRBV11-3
ASSLRGQETQY
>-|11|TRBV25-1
ATTDSSTDTQY
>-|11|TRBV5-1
ASSLGVNTEAF
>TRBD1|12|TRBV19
ASTPRQGSRTQY
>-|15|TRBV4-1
ASSHLLAERRGWEQY
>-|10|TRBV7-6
ASSGSGYEQY
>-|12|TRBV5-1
ASSLSLPENEQF
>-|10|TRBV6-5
ASRSRSYEQY
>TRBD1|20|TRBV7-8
ASSLPEFRDREGMDMEETQY
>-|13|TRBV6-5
ASSYRGGAGQPQH
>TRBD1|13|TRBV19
ASSMGRGNTDTQY